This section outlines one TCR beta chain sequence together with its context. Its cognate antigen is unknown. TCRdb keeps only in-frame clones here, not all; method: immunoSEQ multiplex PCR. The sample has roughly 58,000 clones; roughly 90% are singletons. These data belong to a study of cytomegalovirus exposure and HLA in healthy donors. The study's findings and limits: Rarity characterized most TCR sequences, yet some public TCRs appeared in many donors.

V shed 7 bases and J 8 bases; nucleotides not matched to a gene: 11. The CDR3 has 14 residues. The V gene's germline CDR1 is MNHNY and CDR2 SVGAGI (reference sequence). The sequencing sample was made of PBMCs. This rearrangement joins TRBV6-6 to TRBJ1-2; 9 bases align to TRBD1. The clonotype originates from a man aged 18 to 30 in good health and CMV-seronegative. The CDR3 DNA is TGTGCCAGCAACCCGGGACAGGGAGCTTGGGGCTACACCTTC. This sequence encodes CASNPGQGAWGYTF.